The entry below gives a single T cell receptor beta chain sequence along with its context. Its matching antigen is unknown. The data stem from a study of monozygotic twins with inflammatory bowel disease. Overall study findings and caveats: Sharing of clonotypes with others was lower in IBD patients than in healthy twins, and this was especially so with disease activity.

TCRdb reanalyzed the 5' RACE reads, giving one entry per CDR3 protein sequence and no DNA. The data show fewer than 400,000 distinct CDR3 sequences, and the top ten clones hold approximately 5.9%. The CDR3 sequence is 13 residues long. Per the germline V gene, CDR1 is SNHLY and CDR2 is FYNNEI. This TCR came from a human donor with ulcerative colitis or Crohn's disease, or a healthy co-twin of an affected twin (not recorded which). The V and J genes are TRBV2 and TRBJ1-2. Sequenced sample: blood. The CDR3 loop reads CASSGGRGYGYTF.